This T cell receptor (beta chain) was found in a study of blood T cell repertoires in COVID-19. At the level of the study: Material from acute and convalescent COVID-19 was sourced from the United States, Italy and Spain. In each case, the material was cDNA or gDNA derived from T cells, B-cell-depleted T cells, or PBMCs.

Per the study methods: Estimation of nucleated cell counts was performed using reference gene primer amplification. Repertoires were generated with immunoSEQ multiplex PCR, while TCRdb's copy carries only in-frame clones and drops some. D and trimming come from the DNA, and the V and J calls and clone size come from that table. This table holds under 200,000 clones, less than 90% found once. The CDR3 covers 15 residues. V was pared by 4 bases and J by 4 bases, with 16 bases between. The germline gives CDR1 SGHNT, CDR2 YYREEE (reference sequence). The J gene is TRBJ2-3, the V gene TRBV5-4; maybe TRBD2 (6 bases). Sequencing input: peripheral blood. The origin of this receptor is a man younger than 30 with active or convalescent COVID-19. The CDR3 here is CASSNLASDPDTQYF. DNA of the CDR3: TGTGCCAGCAGCAACCTGGCTAGCGACCCAGATACGCAGTATTTT.